The clone carrying this T cell receptor beta chain appeared a few times. Its antigen is not known. The entry originates in a study of T-cell reconstitution after alpha-beta-depleted transplantation in children. The trim removed 4 bases at V and 1 base at J, leaving 7 bases unmatched. CDR1 is SGHRS, CDR2 YFSETQ, per germline. This CDR3 region has 16 residues. During its preparation, the TCRbeta library received unique molecular identifiers. TCRdb reanalysed the PCR reads using MiXCR and keeps one entry per CDR3 protein. The sample lists some 600,000 distinct CDR3 sequences; 10% to 15% were seen once. Study findings and constraints: TCRbeta diversity was high at day 60 in some patients (a result of surviving recipient T cells and thymic progenitors). Newly generated T cells supplied most T-cell counts and diversity one year post-transplant. Expanded clones from the graft, numbering several hundred, reportedly supplied alpha-beta T cells about two months after transplant.

The gene calls are TRBV5-1 and TRBJ2-4; TRBD1 aligns across 8 bases. The sequence derives from a male patient aged 10 to 17 who had a stem cell transplant for acute myeloid leukemia, so the T cells may come from the graft donor. Sequencing used PBMCs, mostly from graft donor cells, obtained 360 days after TCRalphabeta/CD19-depleted stem cell transplant. CDR3 nucleotides: TGCGCCAGCAGCCCCAGGGGGCGCGGGGCCAAAAACATTCAGTACTTC. It yields the protein CASSPRGRGAKNIQYF.